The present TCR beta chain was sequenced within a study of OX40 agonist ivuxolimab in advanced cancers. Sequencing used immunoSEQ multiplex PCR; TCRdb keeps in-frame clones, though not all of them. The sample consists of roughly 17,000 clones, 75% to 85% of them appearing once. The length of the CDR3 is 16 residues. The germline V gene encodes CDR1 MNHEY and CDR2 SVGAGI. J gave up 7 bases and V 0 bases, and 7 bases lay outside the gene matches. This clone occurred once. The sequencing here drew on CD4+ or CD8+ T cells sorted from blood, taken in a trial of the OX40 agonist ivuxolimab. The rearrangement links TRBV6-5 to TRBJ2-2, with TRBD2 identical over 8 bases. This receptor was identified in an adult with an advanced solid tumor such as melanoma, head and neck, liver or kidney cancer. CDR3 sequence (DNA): TGTGCCAGCAGTTACTCGAACCTCGGGGGGGGCGGGGAGCTGTTTTTT. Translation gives CASSYSNLGGGGELFF.